Shown below are 32 T cell receptor beta chains from a single sample sequenced in a study of chemoradiotherapy in HPV16-positive cancers. The repertoire was sequenced with immunoSEQ multiplex PCR; TCRdb's copy has only in-frame clones and lacks some. The data hold roughly 15,000 clones, with about four fifths observed a single time. The sample here was taken from a patient who underwent chemoradiotherapy. These TCRs come from a human donor with HPV-associated anogenital cancer.

The chain links TRBV14 to TRBJ1-4; tentative D call: TRBD1 (6 bases). CDR1 and CDR2 (germline): SGHDN, FVKESK. CDR3 length: 15 residues. Trimming shortened V by 2 bases and J by 3 bases, and 10 bases separated the two germline ends. CDR3 nucleotides: TGTGCCAGCAGCCAAAACAGGGAACCTAATGAAAAACTGTTTTTT. This encodes CASSQNREPNEKLFF.

This clone was picked up one time. V is TRBV9 and J is TRBJ2-7; 7 bases map to TRBD1. Trimming took 4 bases from V and 6 from J; bases not matched to a gene: 4. Germline V gene lookup returns CDR1 SGDLS and CDR2 YYNGEE. The length of the CDR3 is 12 residues. The CDR3: CASSRDRREQYF. The CDR3 DNA reads TGTGCCAGCAGCAGGGACAGACGCGAGCAGTACTTC.

Sample share makes this clone medium-sized (0.01 to 0.1%). The V gene is TRBV6-5, the J gene TRBJ1-3; weak D call: TRBD1 (5 bases). This CDR3 is 14 amino acids long. CDR1 is MNHEY and CDR2 is SVGAGI in the germline V gene. V was trimmed by 7 bases and J by 2 bases, leaving 12 bases between them. CDR3 nucleotide sequence: TGTGCCAGCACCGAACAGGAAACTGGAAACACCATATATTTT. This codes for CASTEQETGNTIYF.

V and J are TRBV27 and TRBJ2-3, with 10 nucleotides matching TRBD1. The CDR3 contains 21 residues. Trimming at V came to 5 bases and at J to 0 bases, leaving 20 bases not matched to a gene. The germline CDR1 and CDR2 sequences are MNHEY and SMNVEV (reference sequence). Written as DNA, the CDR3 is TGTGCCAGCAGTGGGACAGGGGCAACACTGCCCATCTACCGTAGCACAGATACGCAGTATTTT. This encodes CASSGTGATLPIYRSTDTQYF.

The V call is TRBV11-2, the J call TRBJ2-2, with D uncertain. Trimming took 1 base from V and 4 from J, leaving 7 bases between them. The germline V gene encodes CDR1 SGHAT and CDR2 FQNNGV. The CDR3 consists of 14 residues. CDR3 sequence: CASSLVSSTGELFF. The CDR3 DNA is TGTGCCAGCAGCTTAGTGTCAAGCACCGGGGAGCTGTTTTTT.

This chain links TRBV18 with TRBJ1-3, with D possibly TRBD1 on 5 matching bases. Germline CDR1 and CDR2: KGHSH and LQKENI. V was trimmed by 6 bases and J by 1 base, leaving 10 bases between them. CDR3 length equals 14 residues. The CDR3 nucleotides read TGTGCCAGCTCCCATGGGGGATCTGGAAACACCATATATTTT. The encoded protein is CASSHGGSGNTIYF.

The chain has TRBV5-5 and TRBJ1-2; D might be TRBD1 (5 bases). V lost 6 bases and J lost 2, with 17 bases in between. CDR1 and CDR2 (germline): SGHKS, YYEKEE (reference sequence). CDR3 length: 15 amino acids. The CDR3 here is CASTSEGIFNYGYTF. DNA of the CDR3: TGTGCCAGCACCTCGGAGGGGATTTTCAACTATGGCTACACCTTC.

CDR3 in DNA: TGTGCCAGTAAAGCGGATATAGCTGGAAACACCATATATTTT. Its protein is CASKADIAGNTIYF. V and J are TRBV19 and TRBJ1-3; D is unresolved. From germline, CDR1 is LNHDA and CDR2 SQIVND (reference sequence). V was shortened by 7 bases and J by 2 bases, with 12 bases between the two germline ends. CDR3 length: 14 amino acids.

This clone has only a few counts. The genes are TRBV6-1 and TRBJ2-7, with 8 bases matching TRBD2. The trim removed 2 bases at V and 2 bases at J, leaving 5 bases unmatched. Germline V gene data show CDR1 as MNHNS and CDR2 as SASEGT. The CDR3 spans 15 residues. The CDR3 here is CASSESKAGAYEQYF. CDR3 nucleotide sequence: TGTGCCAGCAGTGAATCGAAAGCGGGAGCCTACGAGCAGTACTTC.

J is TRBJ2-1 and V is TRBV27; 11 nucleotides line up with TRBD2. Germline V gene sequence: CDR1 MNHEY, CDR2 SMNVEV (reference sequence). The CDR3 loop spans 19 amino acids. J lost 0 bases, V lost 3 bases, and 10 bases had no gene match. The DNA of the CDR3 is TGTGCCAGCAGTTTTGGACTAGCGGGCATCGAAAGCTCCTACAATGAGCAGTTCTTC. Translation gives CASSFGLAGIESSYNEQFF.

The chain links TRBV28 to TRBJ2-7; perhaps TRBD1 as D (5 bases). Germline CDR1 is MDHEN and CDR2 is SYDVKM. Trimming left V 4 bases short and J 4 bases short, with 17 bases between. This CDR3 region has 15 residues. The CDR3 loop is CASSSIEQGKYEQYF. The DNA of the CDR3 is TGTGCCAGCAGTTCAATCGAGCAGGGAAAATACGAGCAGTACTTC.

The CDR3 reads CASSRAGRGFAGGEQYF. The DNA for the CDR3 is TGTGCCAGTAGTAGGGCAGGGCGGGGGTTCGCCGGAGGGGAGCAGTACTTC. The chain joins TRBV19 to TRBJ2-7, with 7 nucleotides matching TRBD2. Germline CDR1 reads LNHDA; CDR2 reads SQIVND (reference sequence). The CDR3 spans 17 residues. J gave up 7 bases and V 4 bases, and 19 bases lay outside the gene matches.

This clone occurred a few times. The chain uses TRBV10-1 and TRBJ2-7; 8 nucleotides line up with TRBD1. The trim removed 1 base at V and 5 bases at J, leaving 7 bases unmatched. From germline, CDR1 is WNHNN and CDR2 SYGVQD (reference sequence). There are 15 residues in the CDR3. The CDR3 bases are TGCGCCAGCAGTGAGTGGGGGACAGGTAGGAACGAGCAGTACTTC. Translation gives CASSEWGTGRNEQYF.

This clone has a single count. V usage is TRBV28 and J usage is TRBJ1-5; D gene ambiguous. Germline assignment: CDR1 MDHEN and CDR2 SYDVKM. The V end was cut by 6 bases, the J end by 1 base, with 10 bases between. The CDR3 length is 14 residues. The CDR3: CASRPLRSNQPQHF. The CDR3 bases are TGTGCCAGCAGGCCCCTAAGGAGCAATCAGCCCCAGCATTTT. Using reference TRBV28 and TRBJ1-5 for the parts outside the CDR3, the full variable domain is DVKVTQSSRYLVKRTGEKVFLECVQDMDHENMFWYRQDPGLGLRLIYFSYDVKMKEKGDIPEGYSVSREKKERFSLILESASTNQTSMYLCASRPLRSNQPQHFGDGTRLSIL.

V and J are TRBV11-3 and TRBJ2-2, with D possibly matching TRBD1 (6 bases). Germline V gene data show CDR1 as SGHNT and CDR2 as YENEEA. Trimming left V 2 bases short and J 0 bases short, with 10 bases between. The CDR3 length is 16 residues. The CDR3 coding sequence is TGTGCCAGCAGCTTACTCGAGGGGGCGAACACCGGGGAGCTGTTTTTT. Its protein is CASSLLEGANTGELFF.

The rearrangement uses TRBV4-1 and TRBJ2-7; possibly TRBD1 for D (6 bases). The ends were cut back, 2 bases at V and 6 bases at J, with 17 bases in the middle. Germline CDR1 is MGHRA and CDR2 is YSYEKL. The CDR3 has 15 residues. The chain's CDR3 is CASSQTAITGTEQYF. The CDR3 DNA follows: TGCGCCAGCAGCCAAACTGCCATAACAGGGACCGAGCAGTACTTC.

To note about this clone: The junction and the germline gene differ at one end; a read error may be behind it. V and J are TRBV7-7 and TRBJ2-1; 11 bases fit TRBD2. This CDR3 region has 16 residues. CDR1 and CDR2 from the germline V gene are SSHAT and FNYEAQ (reference sequence). The CDR3 is CASSLGTSGSYNEQFF. DNA of the CDR3: TGTGCTAGCAGCTTAGGGACTAGCGGCTCCTACAATGAGCAGTTCTTC.

The V and J genes are TRBV28 and TRBJ1-2; D is ambiguous. Germline values: CDR1 MDHEN, CDR2 SYDVKM. With 3 bases removed from V and 5 bases from J, the gap between germline ends came to 7 bases. CDR3 size: 12 residues. The chain's CDR3 is CASSFQFYGYTF. CDR3 nucleotides: TGTGCCAGCAGTTTCCAATTTTATGGCTACACCTTC.

The rearrangement joins TRBV30 to TRBJ2-7, with 7 nucleotides matching TRBD2. Per the germline V gene, CDR1 is GTSNPN and CDR2 is SVGIG (reference sequence). The CDR3 spans 12 residues. J was trimmed by 2 bases and V by 4 bases; bases with no gene match: 2. CDR3 region: CAWTSGTYEQYF. The CDR3 DNA is TGTGCCTGGACTAGCGGAACCTACGAGCAGTACTTC. The variable domain in full, completed from reference TRBV30 and TRBJ2-7, reads SQTIHQWPATLVQPVGSPLSLECTVEGTSNPNLYWYRQAAGRGLQLLFYSVGIGQISSEVPQNLSASRPQDRQFILSSKKLLLSDSGFYLCAWTSGTYEQYFGPGTRLTVT.

DNA of the CDR3: TGTGCCAGCAGCTTAGGCCCTACTAACTATGGCTACACCTTC. Protein: CASSLGPTNYGYTF. V and J are TRBV7-9 and TRBJ1-2; D ambiguous. This CDR3 contains 14 residues. V lost 1 base to trimming and J lost 0 bases, with 6 bases between them. Germline V gene lookup returns CDR1 SEHNR and CDR2 FQNEAQ (reference sequence).

The rearrangement uses TRBV5-6 and TRBJ1-2; 7 bases are shared with TRBD1. The germline gives CDR1 SGHDT, CDR2 YYEEEE. The J segment lost 5 bases and the V segment lost 4 bases, leaving 2 bases of the junction unmatched. The CDR3 length is 12 residues. CDR3 in DNA: TGTGCCAGCAGCCCAGGGGGTTATGGCTACACCTTC. The encoded protein is CASSPGGYGYTF.

The V and J genes are TRBV5-8 and TRBJ1-1; 7 bases map to TRBD1. Unmatched junction bases numbered 6, after V lost 4 bases and J lost 0 bases. This CDR3 has 15 amino acids. Germline V gives CDR1 SGHTS, CDR2 YDEGEE. The CDR3 sequence: CASSGTGVMNTEAFF. The CDR3 bases are TGTGCCAGCAGCGGAACAGGGGTAATGAACACTGAAGCTTTCTTT.

This clone was seen a few times. This chain links TRBV29-1 with TRBJ1-2; D gene unclear. V was cut by 3 bases and J by 3 bases, with 8 bases left in between. This CDR3 has 12 amino acids. CDR1 SQVTM and CDR2 ANQGSEA come from the germline V gene. DNA for the CDR3: TGCAGCGTTGAGGTGGAATACTATGGCTACACCTTC. Translated: CSVEVEYYGYTF. The whole variable domain, filled in from reference TRBV29-1 and TRBJ1-2, reads SAVISQKPSRDICQRGTSLTIQCQVDSQVTMMFWYRQQPGQSLTLIATANQGSEATYESGFVIDKFPISRPNLTFSTLTVSNMSPEDSSIYLCSVEVEYYGYTFGSGTRLTVV.

This clone has only a few counts. V and J are TRBV5-1 and TRBJ1-4, with D perhaps TRBD1 (6 bases). The germline V gene has CDR1 SGHRS and CDR2 YFSETQ. V was clipped by 1 base and J by 8 bases, with 12 bases between them. The length of the CDR3 is 14 residues. CDR3 nucleotide sequence: TGCGCCAGCAGCTTGTTGGGGGCAGGAGAAAAACTGTTTTTT. Translating gives CASSLLGAGEKLFF.

The chain couples TRBV6-6 to TRBJ2-5, with D possibly being TRBD2 (6 bases). In germline, CDR1 is MNHNY, CDR2 SVGAGI (reference sequence). This CDR3 comprises 13 residues. The V and J ends lost 4 bases and 7 bases respectively, with 13 bases between them. The CDR3 spells CASSSFLGGTQYF. CDR3 DNA: TGTGCCAGCAGTTCATTCCTGGGGGGGACCCAGTACTTC.

The genes are TRBV29-1 and TRBJ1-2; 8 bases agree with TRBD1. J lost 0 bases, V lost 1 base, and 7 bases had no gene match. In germline, CDR1 is SQVTM, CDR2 ANQGSEA. The CDR3 length is 16 residues. CDR3: CSVEGGQDLANYGYTF. The CDR3 DNA follows: TGCAGCGTTGAAGGGGGACAGGACCTAGCTAACTATGGCTACACCTTC.

This clone has just a few counts. The V and J genes are TRBV9 and TRBJ2-7, with 7 positions matching TRBD1. Trimming took 4 bases from V and 0 from J; bases not matched to a gene: 7. CDR3 length equals 15 residues. Germline values: CDR1 SGDLS, CDR2 YYNGEE. CDR3 in amino acids: CASSPYRDSSYEQYF. DNA of the CDR3: TGTGCCAGCAGCCCCTACCGGGACAGCTCCTACGAGCAGTACTTC.

The V call is TRBV11-2, the J call TRBJ1-1; D remains ambiguous. The CDR3 is 15 amino acids. Germline values: CDR1 SGHAT, CDR2 FQNNGV. Trimming took off 2 bases at V and 0 bases at J, with 10 bases between the two ends. CDR3 protein: CASSLLPGMNTEAFF. CDR3 nucleotide sequence: TGTGCCAGCAGCTTATTACCAGGCATGAACACTGAAGCTTTCTTT.

The rearrangement uses TRBV10-2 and TRBJ1-1; no clear D gene. The germline V and J ends were trimmed by 3 bases and 0 bases, with 8 bases remaining between them. The germline gives CDR1 WSHSY, CDR2 SAAADI. The CDR3 runs 14 residues. This CDR3 reads CASSDPAMNTEAFF. CDR3 coding DNA: TGCGCCAGCAGTGATCCAGCCATGAACACTGAAGCTTTCTTT.

The V and J genes are TRBV27 and TRBJ2-7; 8 positions agree with TRBD1. V shed 8 bases, J shed 3 bases, and the junction held 6 bases outside the gene matches. The CDR3 consists of 13 residues. Looked up from germline, CDR1 is MNHEY and CDR2 is SMNVEV (reference sequence). CDR3 residues: CASRRQGSYEQYF. The CDR3 region has the DNA TGTGCCAGCCGGAGACAGGGGAGCTACGAGCAGTACTTC.

V is TRBV5-1 and J is TRBJ2-2; TRBD2 matches 9 bases. The CDR3 runs to 15 residues. The germline V gene encodes CDR1 SGHRS and CDR2 YFSETQ. The V gene end was trimmed by 6 bases and the J gene end by 4 bases; junction bases not matched to a gene: 7. The CDR3 DNA is TGCGCCAGCAAGGAGGGTAGCGGGAGCACCGGGGAGCTGTTTTTT. Translating it yields CASKEGSGSTGELFF.

The genes are TRBV19 and TRBJ2-5; 7 bases match TRBD1. With 6 bases clipped from V and 4 bases from J, the junction kept 8 bases outside the gene matches. This CDR3 region has 14 residues. Germline loops: CDR1 LNHDA, CDR2 SQIVND (reference sequence). CDR3 loop: CASRETGLGETQYF. CDR3 in DNA: TGTGCCAGTAGGGAGACAGGGTTAGGAGAGACCCAGTACTTC.